These T cell receptor beta chains were read from a single sample in a study of lymphopenia after photon versus proton radiotherapy. Here immunoSEQ multiplex PCR was the method, and the copy in TCRdb shows in-frame clones only, minus some. The sample holds fewer than 40,000 clones; 90% to 95% are singletons and the top ten take around 0.7%. Sequencing was performed on peripheral blood, taken from a patient treated with photon-based radiotherapy. The receptors were sampled from a woman aged 45-59 years with cholangiocarcinoma. Both conserved end residues are part of each CDR3. D genes are given only for firm matches. Size is omitted from some rows. Given values are once, few, many or a class for expanded clones.

TRBV30	TRBJ2-5	NA	NA	CAWSVLETQYF	TGTGCCTGGAGTGTACTGGAGACCCAGTACTTC
TRBV6-1	TRBJ1-2	NA	TRBD1	CASGQGAVTYYGYTF	TGTGCCAGCGGACAGGGGGCCGTTACATACTATGGCTACACCTTC
TRBV5-8	TRBJ1-5	NA	NA	CASSLGQPQHF	TGTGCCAGCAGCTTGGGTCAGCCCCAGCATTTT
TRBV29-1	TRBJ2-3	NA	NA	CSVFWGDTDTQYF	TGCAGCGTTTTCTGGGGAGACACAGATACGCAGTATTTT
TRBV14	TRBJ1-2	NA	TRBD1	CASSPRTGDGYTF	TGTGCCAGCAGCCCGAGGACAGGGGATGGCTACACCTTC
TRBV4-1	TRBJ1-3	NA	NA	CASSRKGTPSGNTIYF	TGCGCCAGCAGCCGGAAAGGAACCCCTTCTGGAAACACCATATATTTT
TRBV29-1	TRBJ1-4	NA	TRBD1	CSVRGLANEKLFF	TGCAGCGTTAGGGGGCTGGCTAATGAAAAACTGTTTTTT
TRBV5-1	TRBJ1-1	NA	TRBD1	CASSSLGTVDLMNTEAFF	TGCGCCAGCAGCTCATTGGGGACAGTGGACTTAATGAACACTGAAGCTTTCTTT
TRBV2	TRBJ2-7	NA	NA	CASKRRATYEQYF	TGTGCCAGCAAGAGAAGGGCCACCTACGAGCAGTACTTC
TRBV10-3	TRBJ2-7	NA	NA	CAIAGHSYTYEQYF	TGTGCCATCGCGGGACACTCTTACACCTACGAGCAGTACTTC
TRBV7-2	TRBJ1-5	NA	NA	CASSSEGGNQPQHF	TGTGCCAGCAGCTCGGAGGGCGGCAATCAGCCCCAGCATTTT
TRBV30	TRBJ1-5	NA	TRBD1	CAWSVPTTGQWQPQHF	TGTGCCTGGAGTGTCCCGACGACAGGGCAATGGCAGCCCCAGCATTTT
TRBV19	TRBJ2-2	NA	TRBD2	CASSIGSGLGNTGELFF	TGTGCCAGTAGTATAGGGTCGGGACTAGGAAACACCGGGGAGCTGTTTTTT
TRBV20-1	TRBJ1-1	NA	NA	CSARGAREAFF	TGCAGTGCTAGAGGCGCCAGGGAAGCTTTCTTT
TRBV7-2	TRBJ2-7	NA	NA	CASSLQGGAGYEQYF	TGTGCCAGCAGCTTACAGGGCGGGGCCGGATACGAGCAGTACTTC
TRBV12-1	TRBJ1-1	NA	NA	CASSFDDSPTAFF	TGTGCCAGCAGCTTTGATGACAGCCCCACAGCTTTCTTT
TRBV7-2	TRBJ1-3	NA	NA	CASSPGLIAGNTIYF	TGTGCCAGCAGCCCAGGGTTAATCGCTGGAAACACCATATATTTT
TRBV7-8	TRBJ1-3	NA	NA	CASSLLSSGNTIYF	TGTGCCAGCAGCTTACTGAGCTCTGGAAACACCATATATTTT
TRBV9	TRBJ1-1	NA	NA	CASSVVNMNTEAFF	TGTGCCAGCAGCGTCGTTAATATGAACACTGAAGCTTTCTTT
TRBV28	TRBJ2-7	once	NA	CASSGSYEQYF	TGTGCCAGCTCAGGGAGCTACGAGCAGTACTTC
TRBV15	TRBJ2-2	NA	NA	CATSRDPGTVNTGELFF	TGTGCCACCAGCAGAGATCCGGGTACAGTGAACACCGGGGAGCTGTTTTTT
TRBV30	TRBJ2-1	NA	TRBD2	CAWSRTRAYNEQFF	TGTGCCTGGAGTCGGACTAGGGCCTACAATGAGCAGTTCTTC
TRBV7-2	TRBJ1-2	once	TRBD1	CASSFGGTASYGYTF	TGTGCCAGCAGCTTCGGGGGGACAGCTAGTTATGGCTACACCTTC
TRBV27	TRBJ2-2	NA	TRBD1	CASRLGQGRTGELFF	TGTGCCAGCAGGTTGGGACAGGGACGCACCGGGGAGCTGTTTTTT
TRBV7-6	TRBJ1-2	NA	NA	CASSPPLPTVSGYTF	TGTGCCAGCAGCCCGCCACTACCCACAGTTAGTGGCTACACCTTC
TRBV4-1	TRBJ1-5	NA	NA	CASSQEWFQPQHF	TGCGCCAGCAGCCAAGAATGGTTTCAGCCCCAGCATTTT
TRBV18	TRBJ1-1	NA	NA	CASSQFTDNEAFF	TGTGCCAGCTCACAATTCACAGATAATGAAGCTTTCTTT
TRBV7-2	TRBJ1-2	once	NA	CASSSGLLGGYTF	TGTGCCAGCAGTTCCGGCCTGCTTGGGGGCTACACCTTC
TRBV6-5	TRBJ1-2	NA	NA	CASRSGDSNYGYTF	TGTGCCAGCAGAAGCGGTGACTCTAACTATGGCTACACCTTC
TRBV5-4	TRBJ1-4	NA	NA	CASSFGRFEEKLFF	TGTGCCAGCAGCTTCGGCCGGTTTGAGGAAAAACTGTTTTTT
TRBV29-1	TRBJ1-2	NA	NA	CSVDPGNYGYTF	TGCAGCGTTGATCCAGGAAACTATGGCTACACCTTC
TRBV4-3	TRBJ1-4	once	NA	CASSQDWESNEKLFF	TGCGCCAGCAGCCAAGATTGGGAGAGTAATGAAAAACTGTTTTTT
TRBV27	TRBJ2-6	NA	NA	CASSLSRQGRSNVLTF	TGTGCCAGCAGTTTATCGCGGCAGGGTAGGTCCAACGTCCTGACTTTC
TRBV13	TRBJ2-3	NA	TRBD2	CASSLRGGGAPDTQYF	TGTGCCAGCAGCCTACGGGGCGGGGGGGCCCCAGATACGCAGTATTTT
TRBV2	TRBJ1-1	NA	NA	CASSDDGTEAFF	TGTGCCAGCAGTGACGACGGGACTGAAGCTTTCTTT
TRBV10-2	TRBJ2-7	NA	NA	CASSESSPGRLAYEQYF	TGCGCCAGCAGTGAGTCTTCCCCAGGGAGGTTGGCCTACGAGCAGTACTTC
TRBV5-1	TRBJ2-6	NA	TRBD1	CASTQGEIFSGANVLTF	TGCGCCAGCACACAGGGGGAAATTTTTTCTGGGGCCAACGTCCTGACTTTC
TRBV15	TRBJ2-7	NA	NA	CATSRAGGQYEQYF	TGTGCCACCAGCAGAGCGGGGGGACAGTACGAGCAGTACTTC
TRBV5-1	TRBJ1-3	NA	NA	CASSLDGRYSGNTIYF	TGCGCCAGCAGCCTGGATGGGCGATACTCTGGAAACACCATATATTTT
TRBV6-5	TRBJ1-2	NA	NA	CASSYRQESPYGYTF	TGTGCCAGCAGTTATAGGCAGGAATCTCCCTATGGCTACACCTTC
TRBV11-2	TRBJ1-6	NA	TRBD1	CASSLSPDRGRNSPLHF	TGTGCCAGCAGCTTATCCCCGGACAGGGGTAGAAATTCACCCCTCCACTTT
TRBV7-6	TRBJ1-4	NA	NA	CASSRRDQREKLFF	TGTGCCAGCAGTCGTCGGGACCAACGGGAAAAACTGTTTTTT
TRBV5-4	TRBJ2-2	NA	TRBD1	CASSGDRGLDTGELFF	TGTGCCAGCAGCGGCGACAGGGGGTTGGACACCGGGGAGCTGTTTTTT
TRBV7-2	TRBJ2-7	NA	NA	CASSLSPGRPYEQYF	TGTGCCAGCAGCTTAAGCCCAGGGAGGCCCTACGAGCAGTACTTC
TRBV7-9	TRBJ2-7	NA	NA	CASSFGRDPKYSYEQYF	TGTGCCAGCAGCTTCGGGCGGGACCCAAAATATTCCTACGAGCAGTACTTC
TRBV5-4	TRBJ1-3	NA	NA	CASSLQGASNTIYF	TGTGCCAGCAGCCTACAGGGAGCCTCAAACACCATATATTTT
TRBV7-2	TRBJ2-7	NA	NA	CASSRSPGRHEQYF	TGTGCCAGCAGCCGGAGTCCAGGGAGGCACGAGCAGTACTTC
TRBV28	TRBJ1-5	NA	NA	CASSLRVQPQHF	TGTGCCAGCAGTTTACGGGTTCAGCCCCAGCATTTT
TRBV5-1	TRBJ1-1	NA	NA	CASSAWGGVSTEAFF	TGCGCCAGCAGCGCGTGGGGGGGCGTAAGCACTGAAGCTTTCTTT
TRBV4-1	TRBJ1-1	NA	NA	CASSQAQGSNTEAFF	TGCGCCAGCAGCCAAGCCCAGGGCAGTAACACTGAAGCTTTCTTT
TRBV7-2	TRBJ1-2	NA	TRBD1	CASSPGTGGDGYTF	TGCGCCAGCAGCCCAGGGACAGGAGGGGATGGCTACACCTTC
TRBV7-2	TRBJ1-2	NA	TRBD1	CASSVGTGYGYTF	TGTGCCAGCAGCGTGGGGACAGGCTATGGCTACACCTTC
TRBV7-2	TRBJ2-3	NA	TRBD2	CASSLARGGRTDTQYF	TGTGCCAGCAGCTTAGCCCGGGGGGGCCGTACAGATACGCAGTATTTT
TRBV16	TRBJ1-1	NA	NA	CASSQSGARANTEAFF	TGTGCCAGCAGCCAATCGGGAGCCAGAGCTAACACTGAAGCTTTCTTT
TRBV5-4	TRBJ2-1	NA	NA	CASSLGKSYNEQFF	TGTGCCAGCAGCTTGGGCAAATCCTACAATGAGCAGTTCTTC
TRBV2	TRBJ2-6	NA	NA	CASSEAKGTVLTF	TGTGCCAGCAGTGAAGCGAAAGGAACTGTCCTGACTTTC
TRBV27	TRBJ1-2	NA	TRBD1	CASSLFGTGAIYGYTF	TGTGCCAGCAGTTTATTCGGGACAGGGGCGATCTATGGCTACACCTTC
TRBV25-1	TRBJ1-4	NA	NA	CASGKVLGVGEKLFF	TGTGCCAGCGGGAAAGTATTGGGGGTTGGAGAAAAACTGTTTTTT